The 21 T cell receptor beta chains in this list originate from one sample, sequenced in a study of CD8 T cells in Susac syndrome. Random hexamers served to reverse transcribe roughly 0.45 to 1 ug RNA. TCRdb independently ran MiXCR on the immunoSEQ multiplex PCR reads; one entry per CDR3 protein. The data show 75,000 to 95,000 distinct CDR3 sequences, around 93% seen once. The sequencing input was CD8+ T cells from PBMCs. These receptors all stem from a human donor with Susac syndrome.

The rearrangement links TRBV5-1 to TRBJ1-1, with D perhaps TRBD1 (5 bases). This CDR3 is built from 16 residues. V was pared by 4 bases and J by 2 bases, with 18 bases between. Per the germline V gene, CDR1 is SGHRS and CDR2 is YFSETQ. DNA of the CDR3: TGCGCCAGCAGCCCAAACCCTGTAGGGGTTAACACTGAAGCTTTCTTT. Translation gives CASSPNPVGVNTEAFF. Looking up the rest from reference TRBV5-1 and TRBJ1-1 gives the full variable domain: KAGVTQTPRYLIKTRGQQVTLSCSPISGHRSVSWYQQTPGQGLQFLFEYFSETQRNKGNFPGRFSGRQFSNSRSEMNVSTLELGDSALYLCASSPNPVGVNTEAFFGQGTRLTVV.

This clonotype occurred once. The V and J genes are TRBV4-3 and TRBJ2-7; D perhaps matches TRBD2 (5 bases). This CDR3 is built from 17 residues. V was shortened by 1 base and J by 2 bases, with 18 bases between the two germline ends. Per the germline V gene, CDR1 is LGHNA and CDR2 is YSLEER. The CDR3 loop reads CASSQGKSTSKPYEQYF. The CDR3 DNA is TGCGCCAGCAGCCAAGGAAAGTCCACTAGTAAGCCCTACGAGCAGTACTTC.

This chain connects TRBV12-3 or TRBV12-4 to TRBJ2-2; no clear D. The CDR3 consists of 15 residues. Between the trimmed V and J ends, which lost 3 bases and 1 base, there was a span of 9 bases. Here the CDR3 DNA reads TGTGCCAGCAGTTTTAGGCAGGAGAACACCGGGGAGCTGTTTTTT. Amino acid sequence: CASSFRQENTGELFF.

This rearrangement joins TRBV20-1 to TRBJ2-1, with D perhaps TRBD2 (6 bases). The length of the CDR3 is 17 residues. Trimming took off 0 bases at V and 4 bases at J, with 19 bases between the two ends. In germline, CDR1 is DFQATT, CDR2 SNEGSKA (reference sequence). The DNA for the CDR3 is TGCAGTGCTAGAGAGCCTAGCGTGGCCATTTTTTACAATGAGCAGTTCTTC. Amino acid sequence: CSAREPSVAIFYNEQFF.

This clonotype was seen only once. The J gene is TRBJ2-1, the V gene TRBV30, with D perhaps matching TRBD2 (5 bases). Per germline, CDR1 GTSNPN and CDR2 SVGIG (reference sequence). The germline V and J ends were trimmed by 6 bases and 0 bases, with 15 bases remaining between them. The CDR3 runs to 15 residues. The CDR3 reads CACIGGGFSYNEQFF. CDR3 nucleotide sequence: TGTGCCTGTATCGGAGGCGGTTTCTCCTACAATGAGCAGTTCTTC.

This clonotype is a singleton in its sample. The CDR3 DNA reads TGTGCCAGCAGCTTCGGGGGGGATGAGCAGTTCTTC. It specifies CASSFGGDEQFF. The V and J genes are TRBV7-3 and TRBJ2-1; 8 bases are shared with TRBD2. The CDR3 consists of 12 residues. V trimming: 3 bases; J trimming: 8 bases; junction bases outside the gene matches: 0. Germline values: CDR1 SGHTA, CDR2 FQGTGA.

The chain carries TRBV7-8 and TRBJ2-7, with D maybe TRBD2 (5 bases). V lost 5 bases, J lost 2 bases, and 16 bases lay in between. Germline V gene data show CDR1 as SGHVS and CDR2 as FQNEAQ. CDR3 length equals 15 residues. CDR3 sequence reads: CASSPTAGGTYEQYF. The CDR3 nucleotides read TGTGCCAGCAGCCCCACGGCGGGCGGTACCTACGAGCAGTACTTC.

This chain connects TRBV5-1 to TRBJ2-1; 9 positions match TRBD2. V was pared by 2 bases and J by 0 bases, with 0 bases of the junction left unmatched. Looked up from germline, CDR1 is SGHRS and CDR2 is YFSETQ. This CDR3 spans 15 amino acids. The CDR3 is CASSLLAGSYNEQFF. CDR3 in DNA: TGCGCCAGCAGCTTACTAGCGGGCTCCTACAATGAGCAGTTCTTC.

V and J are TRBV2 and TRBJ2-1; 15 bases map to TRBD2. Losses at the gene ends were 5 bases for V and 8 bases for J; bases not matched to a gene: 10. Looked up from germline, CDR1 is SNHLY and CDR2 is FYNNEI. This CDR3 has 17 residues. The CDR3: CASSRTSGRAVGDEQFF. Here the CDR3 DNA reads TGTGCCAGCAGTCGGACTAGCGGGAGGGCCGTGGGGGATGAGCAGTTCTTC.

The V call is TRBV2, the J call TRBJ2-7; possible D gene TRBD1, 7 bases. This CDR3 is built from 15 residues. Germline lookup yields CDR1 SNHLY and CDR2 FYNNEI. Trimming pared 0 bases from V and 1 base from J, leaving 10 bases between. CDR3 sequence (DNA): TGTGCCAGCAGTGAAGCGACAGGGAGGTCCTACGAGCAGTACTTC. Its protein product is CASSEATGRSYEQYF.

The chain uses TRBV5-6 and TRBJ1-1; TRBD1 matches 7 bases. CDR3 size: 14 residues. Germline CDR1 and CDR2: SGHDT and YYEEEE. Trimming took 4 bases from V and 5 from J; bases not matched to a gene: 8. The CDR3 loop reads CASSRTGVDTEAFF. The DNA of the CDR3 is TGTGCCAGCAGCCGAACAGGGGTTGATACTGAAGCTTTCTTT.

The chain combines TRBV13 with TRBJ2-5; 9 bases match TRBD2. This CDR3 is built from 16 residues. V was clipped by 4 bases and J by 7 bases; unmatched bases: 13. Germline assignment: CDR1 PRHDT and CDR2 FYEKMQ (reference sequence). CDR3 nucleotides: TGTGCCAGCAGCTACCCGCGCGGGAGGGCCCCATGGACCCAGTACTTC. Translating gives CASSYPRGRAPWTQYF.

The V and J genes are TRBV9 and TRBJ2-3, with TRBD2 matching 11 bases. From germline, CDR1 is SGDLS and CDR2 YYNGEE. The CDR3 runs 14 residues. V shed 3 bases, J shed 7 bases, and the junction held 4 bases outside the gene matches. The CDR3 coding sequence is TGTGCCAGCAGCGAAGGGACTAGCGGAAATACGCAGTATTTT. Amino acids: CASSEGTSGNTQYF.

The chain uses TRBV15 and TRBJ2-7, with 8 bases that match TRBD1. There are 16 residues in the CDR3. Per the germline V gene, CDR1 is LNHNV and CDR2 is YYDKDF (reference sequence). Losses at the gene ends were 1 base for V and 2 bases for J; bases not matched to a gene: 7. CDR3 protein: CATSRGTGTGPYEQYF. For the CDR3, the DNA is TGTGCCACCAGCAGAGGGACAGGGACAGGACCCTACGAGCAGTACTTC.

The chain combines TRBV11-2 with TRBJ2-3; D call uncertain. The V and J ends lost 1 base and 3 bases respectively, with 17 bases between them. This CDR3 is built from 17 residues. CDR1 SGHAT and CDR2 FQNNGV come from the germline V gene. The CDR3 nucleotides are TGTGCCAGCAGCTTAGGTCGGGCTAGGTCGGTGACAGATACGCAGTATTTT. This codes for CASSLGRARSVTDTQYF. Full variable domain (rest looked up from reference TRBV11-2 and TRBJ2-3): EAGVAQSPRYKIIEKRQSVAFWCNPISGHATLYWYQQILGQGPKLLIQFQNNGVVDDSQLPKDRFSAERLKGVDSTLKIQPAKLEDSAVYLCASSLGRARSVTDTQYFGPGTRLTVL.

This chain links TRBV9 with TRBJ1-2; weak D call: TRBD1 (5 bases). V was clipped by 0 bases and J by 5 bases, with 14 bases between them. CDR3 length: 15 residues. Germline loops: CDR1 SGDLS, CDR2 YYNGEE. CDR3 loop: CASSVGFDSHYGYTF. In DNA form, the CDR3 reads TGTGCCAGCAGCGTAGGGTTTGACAGCCATTATGGCTACACCTTC.

The chain uses TRBV20-1 and TRBJ1-1; D remains unclear. Germline-derived CDR1 and CDR2 are DFQATT and SNEGSKA (reference sequence). This CDR3 region has 12 residues. The V end lost 2 bases, the J end lost 5 bases, and 9 bases lay between the germline ends. Here the CDR3 reads CSARPEPTEAFF. The DNA of the CDR3 is TGCAGTGCTAGACCGGAGCCGACTGAAGCTTTCTTT.

The chain carries TRBV9 and TRBJ1-2, with 8 bases identical to TRBD1. V trimming: 4 bases; J trimming: 3 bases; junction bases outside the gene matches: 5. Looked up from germline, CDR1 is SGDLS and CDR2 is YYNGEE. CDR3 length equals 14 residues. For the CDR3, the DNA is TGTGCCAGCAGCATAGGACAGGGAGACTATGGCTACACCTTC. Its translation: CASSIGQGDYGYTF. The full variable domain, in which reference TRBV9 and TRBJ1-2 provide the parts outside the CDR3, is DSGVTQTPKHLITATGQRVTLRCSPRSGDLSVYWYQQSLDQGLQFLIQYYNGEERAKGNILERFSAQQFPDLHSELNLSSLELGDSALYFCASSIGQGDYGYTFGSGTRLTVV.

The chain uses TRBV9 and TRBJ2-2, with 9 nucleotides matching TRBD1. CDR3 length equals 16 residues. CDR1 is SGDLS and CDR2 is YYNGEE in the germline V gene. V lost 3 bases to trimming and J lost 6 bases; unmatched junction nucleotides: 9. CDR3 DNA sequence: TGTGCCAGCAGCGGCCCCGGGACAGGGATGGCCGGGGAGCTGTTTTTT. Protein product: CASSGPGTGMAGELFF.

The chain combines TRBV9 with TRBJ2-1, with D possibly being TRBD2 (5 bases). Per the germline V gene, CDR1 is SGDLS and CDR2 is YYNGEE. The CDR3 has 13 residues. The V end was cut by 3 bases, the J end by 9 bases, with 13 bases between. The CDR3 sequence is CASSGGRRSEQFF. The CDR3, as DNA: TGTGCCAGCAGCGGAGGACGGAGGAGTGAGCAGTTCTTC.

This chain links TRBV27 with TRBJ1-1; the D gene is possibly TRBD1 (6 bases). CDR1 and CDR2 from the germline V gene are MNHEY and SMNVEV (reference sequence). The CDR3 runs 11 residues. The ends were cut back, 3 bases at V and 10 bases at J, with 9 bases in the middle. CDR3 DNA: TGTGCCAGCAGTTTGGGGGGGGCAGCTTTCTTT. This sequence encodes CASSLGGAAFF.